This TCR beta chain was found in a study of response to subunit inactivated influenza vaccine. General study results and limits: The authors suggested that few new T cells are recruited per seasonal influenza vaccination.

TCRdb recomputed calls from the RT-PCR reads with MiXCR, one row per CDR3 protein. The table lists roughly 650,000 distinct CDR3 sequences, about 15% of them singletons. A word on this clonotype: Its antigen is currently unknown.

The germline CDR1 and CDR2 sequences are LNHNV and YYDKDF (reference sequence). The J segment lost 4 bases and the V segment lost 1 base, leaving 3 bases of the junction unmatched. The CDR3 loop spans 16 amino acids. The chain links TRBV15 to TRBJ2-2, with 10 bases matching TRBD1. This sequence originates from a man aged 45-65 years who received an inactivated influenza vaccine. The sample was PBMCs from blood, taken less than 15 days before vaccination. The CDR3 is CATSRGGQGGTGELFF. CDR3 coding DNA: TGTGCCACCAGCAGAGGTGGACAGGGGGGCACCGGGGAGCTGTTTTTT.